The 30 T cell receptor beta chains in this list originate from one sample, sequenced in a study of technical replicates of blood from a handful of donors. This table comes from immunoSEQ multiplex PCR, and its TCRdb copy is limited to in-frame clones, with some not included. Here the sample spans over 60,000 clones, 93% being singletons. The sample comprised T cells isolated from PBMCs. The receptor set was obtained from a human donor in good health.

The chain combines TRBV11-2 with TRBJ1-5; 7 bases align to TRBD1. With 4 bases clipped from V and 3 bases from J, the junction kept 6 bases outside the gene matches. This CDR3 spans 15 amino acids. From germline, CDR1 is SGHAT and CDR2 FQNNGV. The CDR3 DNA reads as TGTGCCAGCAGCTCTAACAGGGGCCCCAATCAGCCCCAGCATTTT. Its translation is CASSSNRGPNQPQHF.

The genes are TRBV5-8 and TRBJ2-4; 7 bases line up with TRBD1. The V gene's germline CDR1 is SGHTS and CDR2 YDEGEE. V dropped 2 bases and J dropped 0; count of bases not matched to a gene: 8. The CDR3 has 17 amino acids. CDR3 DNA: TGTGCCAGCAGCTTAGACAGGGCACTACTAGCCAAAAACATTCAGTACTTC. This gives the protein CASSLDRALLAKNIQYF.

The CDR3 coding sequence is TGTGCCAGCAGCACAGCACCCGGGACAGGGGACTACGAGCAGTACTTC. Its translation: CASSTAPGTGDYEQYF. The gene calls are TRBV7-8 and TRBJ2-7, with TRBD1 matching over 10 bases. V was pared by 5 bases and J by 3 bases, with 10 bases of the junction left unmatched. The CDR3 contains 16 residues. Germline lookup yields CDR1 SGHVS and CDR2 FQNEAQ.

The chain carries TRBV9 and TRBJ1-1; TRBD1 matches 8 bases. Trimming cost V 3 bases and J 8 bases; bases outside gene matches: 6. CDR1 is SGDLS and CDR2 is YYNGEE in the germline V gene. This CDR3 has 13 residues. The CDR3 spells CASSDTAGGEAFF. The CDR3 bases are TGTGCCAGCAGCGATACGGCAGGGGGCGAAGCTTTCTTT.

This sequence joins TRBV5-1 and TRBJ2-1, with 9 bases that match TRBD1. CDR3 size: 15 residues. CDR1 and CDR2 from the germline V gene are SGHRS and YFSETQ. With 4 bases clipped from V and 3 bases from J, the junction kept 5 bases outside the gene matches. This CDR3 is CASSPDRGYYNEQFF. Written as DNA, the CDR3 is TGCGCCAGCAGCCCGGACAGGGGATACTACAATGAGCAGTTCTTC.

The chain joins TRBV5-5 to TRBJ2-7, with D hard to call. The V gene's germline CDR1 is SGHKS and CDR2 YYEKEE (reference sequence). V dropped 1 base and J dropped 0 bases, with 8 bases sitting between them. The CDR3 extends over 14 amino acids. CDR3 loop: CASSLRGISYEQYF. The CDR3 nucleotides read TGTGCCAGCAGCTTGCGCGGTATCTCCTACGAGCAGTACTTC.

The genes are TRBV27 and TRBJ1-5; 8 bases map to TRBD1. V gave up 6 bases and J gave up 7 bases; unmatched junction bases: 11. The CDR3 spans 15 residues. Germline-derived CDR1 and CDR2 are MNHEY and SMNVEV (reference sequence). The CDR3 DNA sequence: TGTGCCAGCAGCATTTCTACAGGGGGGGGGCAGCCCCAGCATTTT. Encoded protein: CASSISTGGGQPQHF.

The chain carries TRBV7-9 and TRBJ1-2; no clear D. Trimming took 1 base from V and 5 from J, leaving 8 bases between them. The CDR3 consists of 13 residues. Germline lookup yields CDR1 SEHNR and CDR2 FQNEAQ (reference sequence). The CDR3 here is CASSLEGGYGYTF. The CDR3 region has the DNA TGTGCCAGCAGCTTAGAAGGCGGGTATGGCTACACCTTC.

The V gene is TRBV27, the J gene TRBJ2-2; D unresolved. The germline V and J ends were trimmed by 3 bases and 1 base, with 6 bases remaining between them. The CDR3 is 14 amino acids. Germline CDR1 reads MNHEY; CDR2 reads SMNVEV (reference sequence). CDR3 protein: CASSFSGNTGELFF. In DNA, the CDR3 is TGTGCCAGCAGTTTTTCAGGGAACACCGGGGAGCTGTTTTTT.

V gene TRBV7-9 combines with J gene TRBJ2-2, with D perhaps TRBD1 (5 bases). This CDR3 has 14 amino acids. The germline CDR1 and CDR2 sequences are SEHNR and FQNEAQ (reference sequence). The V end was cut by 2 bases, the J end by 2 bases, with 6 bases between. The CDR3 loop is CASSLQGNTGELFF. The CDR3, as DNA: TGTGCCAGCAGCTTACAGGGTAACACCGGGGAGCTGTTTTTT.

This clone has only a few counts. The chain couples TRBV19 to TRBJ2-7; TRBD1 might be the D (5 bases). Trimming stripped 4 bases from V and 6 bases from J, with 13 bases between. The V gene's germline CDR1 is LNHDA and CDR2 SQIVND (reference sequence). There are 13 residues in the CDR3. CDR3: CASSTQGGFEQYF. CDR3 coding DNA: TGTGCCAGTAGTACCCAGGGCGGATTCGAGCAGTACTTC.

J is TRBJ1-5 and V is TRBV4-1; no definite D call. The CDR3 spans 16 residues. The ends were cut back, 0 bases at V and 4 bases at J, with 13 bases in the middle. In germline, CDR1 is MGHRA, CDR2 YSYEKL. The CDR3 DNA reads as TGCGCCAGCAGCCAAGATCTTGCGGGCCTTAATCAGCCCCAGCATTTT. Its protein is CASSQDLAGLNQPQHF.

The chain recombines TRBV14 with TRBJ1-1; D is unresolved. Germline lookup yields CDR1 SGHDN and CDR2 FVKESK. The CDR3 is 17 residues long. Between the trimmed V and J ends, which lost 4 bases and 1 base, there was a span of 19 bases. DNA for the CDR3: TGTGCCAGCAGCCCCTTACCTGGAGTGAGGGCGAACACTGAAGCTTTCTTT. This encodes CASSPLPGVRANTEAFF. Full variable domain (outside the CDR3, taken from reference TRBV14 and TRBJ1-1): EAGVTQFPSHSVIEKGQTVTLRCDPISGHDNLYWYRRVMGKEIKFLLHFVKESKQDESGMPNNRFLAERTGGTYSTLKVQPAELEDSGVYFCASSPLPGVRANTEAFFGQGTRLTVV.

The chain links TRBV5-4 to TRBJ2-7; 9 bases are a match to TRBD1. Losses at the gene ends were 4 bases for V and 2 bases for J; bases not matched to a gene: 7. The V gene's germline CDR1 is SGHNT and CDR2 YYREEE (reference sequence). The CDR3 totals 15 residues. The CDR3 region has the DNA TGTGCCAGCAGCCTAGGACAGGGGTCTCCCTACGAGCAGTACTTC. Protein product: CASSLGQGSPYEQYF.

The chain joins TRBV7-8 to TRBJ1-4, with TRBD1 as a possible D gene (6 bases). V gave up 6 bases and J gave up 5 bases, with 13 bases separating them. From germline, CDR1 is SGHVS and CDR2 FQNEAQ. The CDR3 contains 14 residues. Here the CDR3 reads CASRNRARNEKLFF. The CDR3 DNA sequence: TGTGCCAGCAGAAACAGGGCCCGGAATGAAAAACTGTTTTTT.

V and J are TRBV6-5 and TRBJ1-2, with 9 nucleotides matching TRBD1. The CDR3 covers 13 residues. After removal of 6 bases from V and 4 bases from J, the junction contained 3 bases not matched to a gene. In germline, CDR1 is MNHEY, CDR2 SVGAGI. This CDR3 reads CASSTGQGYGYTF. In DNA, the CDR3 is TGTGCCAGCAGCACGGGACAGGGCTATGGCTACACCTTC.

The rearrangement joins TRBV4-1 to TRBJ2-7; 12 bases align to TRBD2. The V and J ends lost 3 bases and 3 bases, in that order; junction bases with no gene match: 3. CDR1 and CDR2 from the germline V gene are MGHRA and YSYEKL. CDR3 length: 15 residues. The CDR3 spells CASSQLAGGYYEQYF. The CDR3 bases are TGCGCCAGCAGCCAGCTAGCGGGAGGGTACTACGAGCAGTACTTC.

This clone was seen only once. The chain joins TRBV30 to TRBJ1-2; D gene unclear. The length of the CDR3 is 12 residues. Between the trimmed V and J ends, which lost 7 bases and 4 bases, there was a span of 13 bases. Germline lookup yields CDR1 GTSNPN and CDR2 SVGIG (reference sequence). The CDR3 nucleotides read TGTGCCTTGGGAGAGCGTCCCTATGGCTACACCTTC. Translated, it gives CALGERPYGYTF.

This sequence joins TRBV19 and TRBJ1-1; 9 nucleotides align to TRBD1. The CDR3 runs 17 residues. The germline CDR1 and CDR2 sequences are LNHDA and SQIVND (reference sequence). J was trimmed by 5 bases and V by 6 bases; bases with no gene match: 16. The CDR3 loop reads CASRLAGTGNFGTEAFF. CDR3 DNA: TGTGCCAGTAGGTTAGCCGGGACAGGGAATTTTGGAACTGAAGCTTTCTTT.

The chain couples TRBV7-2 to TRBJ1-4; 8 bases match TRBD1. J lost 7 bases, V lost 5 bases, and 15 bases had no gene match. Germline CDR1 reads SGHTA; CDR2 reads FQGNSA. The CDR3 contains 17 residues. The CDR3 loop is CASSPVSGRGLFEKLFF. CDR3 DNA sequence: TGTGCCAGCAGCCCCGTGTCGGGCAGGGGGCTTTTTGAAAAACTGTTTTTT.

CDR3 in DNA: TGTGCCTGGGGGGCTAGGCCCTATAATTCACCCCTCCACTTT. Amino acids: CAWGARPYNSPLHF. The rearrangement links TRBV30 to TRBJ1-6; D perhaps matches TRBD1 (5 bases). V shed 5 bases and J shed 2 bases, with 10 bases lying between them. The CDR3 contains 14 residues. From germline, CDR1 is GTSNPN and CDR2 SVGIG (reference sequence).

The chain joins TRBV11-2 to TRBJ1-4, with 10 bases that match TRBD1. Germline V gene sequence: CDR1 SGHAT, CDR2 FQNNGV. After removal of 5 bases from V and 4 bases from J, the junction contained 10 bases not matched to a gene. The CDR3 runs to 17 residues. The CDR3 loop is CASSERQGATRNEKLFF. The CDR3 coding sequence is TGTGCCAGCAGCGAGCGACAGGGGGCCACCCGTAATGAAAAACTGTTTTTT.

The chain has TRBV10-1 and TRBJ2-2; TRBD1 matches at 7 bases. J gave up 0 bases and V 8 bases, and 6 bases lay outside the gene matches. The CDR3 runs to 15 residues. Germline V gene sequence: CDR1 WNHNN, CDR2 SYGVQD (reference sequence). CDR3 bases: TGCGCCAGCGGGGACAGACGAACGAACACCGGGGAGCTGTTTTTT. It translates to CASGDRRTNTGELFF.

This chain connects TRBV7-2 to TRBJ1-2; perhaps TRBD1 as D (6 bases). Between the trimmed V and J ends, which lost 5 bases and 0 bases, there was a span of 16 bases. In germline, CDR1 is SGHTA, CDR2 FQGNSA. The CDR3 runs to 16 residues. The CDR3 DNA is TGTGCCAGCAGCCTGGCAGGGGACAAGGCTAACTATGGCTACACCTTC. Translating gives CASSLAGDKANYGYTF.

The V gene is TRBV4-1, the J gene TRBJ1-2; D uncertain. This CDR3 has 16 residues. The V gene's germline CDR1 is MGHRA and CDR2 YSYEKL. V was pared by 4 bases and J by 2 bases, with 17 bases between. The CDR3 sequence: CASSLLPGRGNYGYTF. The CDR3 coding sequence is TGCGCCAGCAGCCTTCTACCGGGAAGAGGAAACTATGGCTACACCTTC.

The chain has TRBV11-2 and TRBJ2-2, with D possibly matching TRBD2 (5 bases). V was pared by 4 bases and J by 5 bases, with 17 bases between. From germline, CDR1 is SGHAT and CDR2 FQNNGV. The CDR3 loop spans 16 amino acids. CDR3 loop: CASSSLRRRSTGELFF. The CDR3 DNA sequence: TGTGCCAGCAGCTCGCTCCGACGGAGGTCGACCGGGGAGCTGTTTTTT.

This chain links TRBV7-8 with TRBJ1-6, with D possibly TRBD1 on 6 matching bases. Per germline, CDR1 SGHVS and CDR2 FQNEAQ. The CDR3 is 17 amino acids. Trimming shortened V by 3 bases and J by 2 bases, and 14 bases separated the two germline ends. The CDR3 sequence is CASSFPGGAPYNSPLHF. The CDR3 DNA is TGTGCCAGCAGCTTCCCTGGGGGGGCCCCCTATAATTCACCCCTCCACTTT. Drawing the rest from reference TRBV7-8 and TRBJ1-6, the complete variable domain is GAGVSQSPRYKVAKRGQDVALRCDPISGHVSLFWYQQALGQGPEFLTYFQNEAQLDKSGLPSDRFFAERPEGSVSTLKIQRTQQEDSAVYLCASSFPGGAPYNSPLHFGNGTRLTVT.

V usage is TRBV25-1 and J usage is TRBJ2-5, with 8 bases identical to TRBD2. Germline lookup yields CDR1 MGHDK and CDR2 SYGVNS. The CDR3 spans 18 residues. Trimming at V came to 6 bases and at J to 3 bases, leaving 18 bases not matched to a gene. The chain's CDR3 is CASRSRGGGLLLEETQYF. DNA of the CDR3: TGTGCCAGCAGGTCAAGAGGCGGGGGGCTGTTATTAGAAGAGACCCAGTACTTC.

This clone showed up just once. This chain joins TRBV2 and TRBJ2-2, with a weak D call TRBD2 (7 bases). The CDR3 is 15 residues long. CDR1 and CDR2 (germline): SNHLY, FYNNEI. V was pared by 4 bases and J by 4 bases, with 13 bases between. The CDR3 reads CASSGEGVVTGELFF. CDR3 DNA sequence: TGTGCCAGCAGTGGGGAGGGGGTCGTCACCGGGGAGCTGTTTTTT.

The V call is TRBV18, the J call TRBJ2-1, with D perhaps TRBD2 (5 bases). CDR1 and CDR2 from the germline V gene are KGHSH and LQKENI. The CDR3 is 16 residues long. Trimming left V 3 bases short and J 7 bases short, with 19 bases between. CDR3 DNA sequence: TGTGCCAGCTCACCGGGCGGACTCCTAAAAAGGAATGAGCAGTTCTTC. Amino acids: CASSPGGLLKRNEQFF.